The 25 T cell receptor beta chains presented below share a single source sample, sequenced in a study of blood T cell repertoires in COVID-19 (dated by TCRdb to the early 2020s). The library was produced with the immunoSEQ multiplex PCR assay. TCRdb stores this immuneACCESS table with in-frame sequences only. Part of the clones is absent; in the studies checked, under half of the shortfall reflects unresolved V genes, and no reason is known for the rest. Within this sample are about 250,000 clones, with about 88% of them counted one time only. The ten largest account for less than 3% of the sample. Sequences were obtained from PBMCs or T cells enriched from blood (not recorded which). These TCRs come from a woman aged 45 to 65 who had recovered from COVID-19.

The rearrangement joins TRBV30 to TRBJ2-2; 8 bases are shared with TRBD1. CDR3 size: 15 residues. J lost 2 bases, V lost 2 bases, and 4 bases had no gene match. Germline V CDR1 and CDR2: GTSNPN, SVGIG (reference sequence). The chain's CDR3 is CAWSRTGTNTGELFF. In nucleotides, the CDR3 is TGTGCCTGGAGTCGGACAGGGACTAACACCGGGGAGCTGTTTTTT. The complete variable domain, with remaining parts taken from reference TRBV30 and TRBJ2-2, reads SQTIHQWPATLVQPVGSPLSLECTVEGTSNPNLYWYRQAAGRGLQLLFYSVGIGQISSEVPQNLSASRPQDRQFILSSKKLLLSDSGFYLCAWSRTGTNTGELFFGEGSRLTVL.

The gene calls are TRBV4-2 and TRBJ2-2; 15 bases agree with TRBD2. There are 18 residues in the CDR3. Per germline, CDR1 LGHNA and CDR2 YNFKEQ. Trimming cost V 4 bases and J 7 bases; bases outside gene matches: 10. For the CDR3, the DNA is TGTGCCAGCAGCCTAGGACTAGCGGGAGGGCCCAACGGCGGGGAGCTGTTTTTT. Residues: CASSLGLAGGPNGGELFF.

CDR3 sequence (DNA): TGCGCCAGCAGCTTAGCCACTTGGACTAGCGGGAGTAGGAATGAGCAGTTCTTC. Amino acid sequence: CASSLATWTSGSRNEQFF. The rearrangement links TRBV5-1 to TRBJ2-1; 13 bases are shared with TRBD2. The trim removed 2 bases at V and 7 bases at J, leaving 12 bases unmatched. In germline, CDR1 is SGHRS, CDR2 YFSETQ. The CDR3 loop spans 18 amino acids.

The rearrangement joins TRBV28 to TRBJ1-5, with 8 bases aligning to TRBD1. CDR3 length: 15 residues. Germline assignment: CDR1 MDHEN and CDR2 SYDVKM. Germline trimming cut 2 bases from V and 9 bases from J; bases unmatched to any gene: 9. The CDR3 spells CASSLMAGGEGPQHF. The CDR3 DNA reads as TGTGCCAGCAGTTTAATGGCAGGGGGCGAGGGGCCCCAGCATTTT.

The V and J genes are TRBV24-1 and TRBJ2-2, with D maybe TRBD2 (5 bases). V was cut by 9 bases and J by 4 bases, with 14 bases left in between. Germline CDR1 reads KGHDR; CDR2 reads SFDVKD. The CDR3 sequence is 14 residues long. The CDR3 is CATAGGLPTGELFF. CDR3 in DNA: TGTGCCACCGCCGGCGGGCTCCCCACCGGGGAGCTGTTTTTT.

This chain links TRBV30 with TRBJ1-3; TRBD1 might be the D (5 bases). The length of the CDR3 is 14 residues. Germline loops: CDR1 GTSNPN, CDR2 SVGIG (reference sequence). Trimming stripped 5 bases from V and 3 bases from J, with 14 bases between. The CDR3: CAWDFGGGGNTIYF. CDR3 nucleotide sequence: TGTGCCTGGGATTTCGGGGGAGGTGGAAACACCATATATTTT.

The chain employs TRBV28 and TRBJ2-1, with TRBD2 as a possible D gene (5 bases). The CDR3 spans 13 residues. Germline V lookup: CDR1 MDHEN, CDR2 SYDVKM. Between the trimmed V and J ends, which lost 3 bases and 5 bases, there was a span of 8 bases. This CDR3 reads CASSFGVHNEQFF. Written as DNA, the CDR3 is TGTGCCAGCAGTTTCGGGGTCCACAATGAGCAGTTCTTC.

The chain links TRBV6-2 or TRBV6-3 to TRBJ1-1, with 11 nucleotides matching TRBD1. V shed 5 bases and J 3 bases; nucleotides not matched to a gene: 2. Germline V CDR1 and CDR2: MNHEY, SVGEGT. The CDR3 runs to 14 residues. The CDR3 region has the DNA TGTGCCAGCAGTGGACAGGGGGCGTACACTGAAGCTTTCTTT. The encoded protein is CASSGQGAYTEAFF.

The chain links TRBV18 to TRBJ2-1; the match to TRBD2 covers 7 bases. The CDR3 contains 14 residues. Germline V lookup: CDR1 KGHSH, CDR2 LQKENI. V was clipped by 6 bases and J by 7 bases; unmatched bases: 9. CDR3 coding DNA: TGTGCCAGCTCTCCTGGACTAGATACGAATGAGCAGTTCTTC. This codes for CASSPGLDTNEQFF.

V gene TRBV5-6 combines with J gene TRBJ2-1; 13 bases fit TRBD2. After removal of 1 base from V and 7 bases from J, the junction contained 8 bases not matched to a gene. Germline V gene lookup returns CDR1 SGHDT and CDR2 YYEEEE. This CDR3 region has 17 residues. The CDR3 spells CASSLLGLAGVSNEQFF. The CDR3, as DNA: TGTGCCAGCAGCTTGCTTGGACTAGCGGGAGTCTCTAATGAGCAGTTCTTC.

This chain links TRBV2 with TRBJ2-3, with 7 bases identical to TRBD2. Trimming at V came to 3 bases and at J to 12 bases, leaving 3 bases not matched to a gene. Germline V gene data show CDR1 as SNHLY and CDR2 as FYNNEI. There are 11 residues in the CDR3. CDR3 DNA: TGTGCCAGCAGTGAGGGGGGACTACAGTATTTT. As protein: CASSEGGLQYF.

The chain uses TRBV10-3 and TRBJ1-1; 11 bases are a match to TRBD1. CDR1 ENHRY and CDR2 SYGVKD come from the germline V gene. Trimming cost V 3 bases and J 5 bases; bases outside gene matches: 14. CDR3 length: 18 amino acids. The CDR3 DNA reads TGTGCCATCAGTGAAAGCGCGGGTGGACAGGGGGCCGGTACTGAAGCTTTCTTT. This gives the protein CAISESAGGQGAGTEAFF.

This clone was picked up one time. The J gene is TRBJ1-1, the V gene TRBV10-3; the D is unclear. Germline V gene lookup returns CDR1 ENHRY and CDR2 SYGVKD. The CDR3 covers 15 residues. V lost 0 bases and J 0 bases, leaving 8 bases between the germline ends. In nucleotides, the CDR3 is TGTGCCATCAGTGAGTCGAGCGGAATGAACACTGAAGCTTTCTTT. Its translation: CAISESSGMNTEAFF.

The chain employs TRBV5-1 and TRBJ1-1; 7 positions match TRBD1. This CDR3 contains 14 residues. Germline V gene sequence: CDR1 SGHRS, CDR2 YFSETQ. V shed 4 bases, J shed 0 bases, and the junction held 3 bases outside the gene matches. The CDR3 DNA sequence: TGCGCCAGCAGCATGGGACAGCTGAACACTGAAGCTTTCTTT. This encodes CASSMGQLNTEAFF.

This chain uses TRBV9 with TRBJ2-1, with 7 nucleotides matching TRBD2. CDR1 and CDR2 from the germline V gene are SGDLS and YYNGEE. This CDR3 is 17 amino acids long. V dropped 0 bases and J dropped 3; count of bases not matched to a gene: 9. The CDR3 DNA follows: TGTGCCAGCAGCGTAGTCTCTAGCGGAGAAAGCTACAATGAGCAGTTCTTC. Translation gives CASSVVSSGESYNEQFF.

The CDR3 bases are TGTGCCAGCAGCTTAATCGAGCGGACTGAAGCTTTCTTT. Protein sequence: CASSLIERTEAFF. This chain joins TRBV7-2 and TRBJ1-1; D unclear. Trimming took 2 bases from V and 5 from J, leaving 9 bases between them. The CDR3 runs 13 residues. Germline CDR1 SGHTA, CDR2 FQGNSA.

The V call is TRBV13, the J call TRBJ2-7, with TRBD2 matching 11 bases. The CDR3 has 19 residues. V shed 5 bases, J shed 3 bases, and the junction held 18 bases outside the gene matches. Per the germline V gene, CDR1 is PRHDT and CDR2 is FYEKMQ (reference sequence). This CDR3 reads CASSEQPGLAAGGIYEQYF. In DNA, the CDR3 is TGTGCCAGCAGCGAACAACCGGGACTAGCGGCAGGGGGAATCTACGAGCAGTACTTC.

This sequence joins TRBV11-2 and TRBJ2-2; 7 bases are shared with TRBD2. The V gene end was trimmed by 7 bases and the J gene end by 6 bases; junction bases not matched to a gene: 14. Looked up from germline, CDR1 is SGHAT and CDR2 is FQNNGV. This CDR3 is 16 amino acids long. The CDR3 coding sequence is TGTGCCAGCATCCCTGGGGGGAGGGCCCTTTCCGGGGAGCTGTTTTTT. This translates into CASIPGGRALSGELFF.

The CDR3 DNA is TGTGCCAGCAGTTCCCCACCAACAGGGAGTCCCTACGAGCAGTACTTC. Its translation is CASSSPPTGSPYEQYF. V gene TRBV27 combines with J gene TRBJ2-7, with a tentative D call TRBD1 (6 bases). Trimming shortened V by 4 bases and J by 2 bases, and 18 bases separated the two germline ends. The CDR3 contains 16 residues. Per germline, CDR1 MNHEY and CDR2 SMNVEV (reference sequence).

V gene TRBV28 combines with J gene TRBJ1-5, with no clear D. The CDR3 totals 17 residues. Looked up from germline, CDR1 is MDHEN and CDR2 is SYDVKM. Trimming left V 2 bases short and J 2 bases short, with 16 bases between. The CDR3 DNA reads TGTGCCAGCAGTTTAAGCTCGGGAACAGCGGGCAATCAGCCCCAGCATTTT. As protein: CASSLSSGTAGNQPQHF. Filled out from reference TRBV28 and TRBJ1-5, the complete variable domain reads DVKVTQSSRYLVKRTGEKVFLECVQDMDHENMFWYRQDPGLGLRLIYFSYDVKMKEKGDIPEGYSVSREKKERFSLILESASTNQTSMYLCASSLSSGTAGNQPQHFGDGTRLSIL.

This chain connects TRBV11-2 to TRBJ1-6; 7 bases fit TRBD1. The germline gives CDR1 SGHAT, CDR2 FQNNGV. The junction had 11 bases not matched to a gene; V was cut back by 5 bases and J by 7 bases. This CDR3 region has 16 residues. CDR3 amino acids: CASSDPGTASNSPLHF. The CDR3 region has the DNA TGTGCCAGCAGCGACCCCGGGACAGCAAGCAATTCACCCCTCCACTTT.

The CDR3, as DNA: TGTGCCAGCAGCTTAGATCCGGGAGCTTACAATGAGCAGTTCTTC. This sequence encodes CASSLDPGAYNEQFF. J is TRBJ2-1 and V is TRBV11-2; a weak D match, TRBD2 (6 bases). From germline, CDR1 is SGHAT and CDR2 FQNNGV. This CDR3 has 15 residues. V was clipped by 0 bases and J by 4 bases, with 10 bases between them.

This chain uses TRBV20-1 with TRBJ2-1; perhaps TRBD1 as D (5 bases). CDR1 and CDR2 (germline): DFQATT, SNEGSKA (reference sequence). The CDR3 covers 13 residues. Trimming shortened V by 3 bases and J by 5 bases, and 11 bases separated the two germline ends. The CDR3 is CSASQGYNNEQFF. In DNA form, the CDR3 reads TGCAGTGCTAGTCAGGGCTACAACAATGAGCAGTTCTTC.

The chain carries TRBV5-1 and TRBJ2-1; 10 nucleotides line up with TRBD2. This CDR3 has 15 residues. V lost 4 bases and J lost 6; bases outside the gene matches: 7. Germline V CDR1 and CDR2: SGHRS, YFSETQ. The chain's CDR3 is CASSVGTSDGNEQFF. CDR3 DNA: TGCGCCAGCAGCGTCGGGACTAGCGACGGCAATGAGCAGTTCTTC. Full variable domain (remainder filled in from reference TRBV5-1 and TRBJ2-1): KAGVTQTPRYLIKTRGQQVTLSCSPISGHRSVSWYQQTPGQGLQFLFEYFSETQRNKGNFPGRFSGRQFSNSRSEMNVSTLELGDSALYLCASSVGTSDGNEQFFGPGTRLTVL.

This clone has just a few counts. The chain joins TRBV2 to TRBJ2-1; 10 positions agree with TRBD2. The CDR3 consists of 15 residues. V lost 2 bases and J lost 7; bases outside the gene matches: 5. The V gene's germline CDR1 is SNHLY and CDR2 FYNNEI. The CDR3 sequence: CASSESGLASNEQFF. The CDR3 coding sequence is TGTGCCAGCAGTGAATCGGGACTAGCGTCTAATGAGCAGTTCTTC.